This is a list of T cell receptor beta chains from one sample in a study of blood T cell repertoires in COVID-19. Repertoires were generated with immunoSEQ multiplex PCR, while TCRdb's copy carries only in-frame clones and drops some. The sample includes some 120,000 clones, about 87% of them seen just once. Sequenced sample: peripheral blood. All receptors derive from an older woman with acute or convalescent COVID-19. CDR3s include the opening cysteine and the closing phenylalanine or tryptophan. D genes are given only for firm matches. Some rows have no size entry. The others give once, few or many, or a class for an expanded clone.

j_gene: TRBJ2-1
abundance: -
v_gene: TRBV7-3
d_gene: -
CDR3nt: TGTGCCAGCAGCCATCCAGATTTGAATGAGCAGTTCTTC
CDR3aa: CASSHPDLNEQFF

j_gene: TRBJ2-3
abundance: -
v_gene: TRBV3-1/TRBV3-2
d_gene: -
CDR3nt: TGTGCCAGCAGCCAAGGGCAGGGTTTTGATACGCAGTATTTT
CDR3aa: CASSQGQGFDTQYF

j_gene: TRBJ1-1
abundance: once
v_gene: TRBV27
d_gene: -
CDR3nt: TGTGCCAGCAAACGGGGGAGCCGGGAAGGCACTGAAGCTTTCTTT
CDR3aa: CASKRGSREGTEAFF

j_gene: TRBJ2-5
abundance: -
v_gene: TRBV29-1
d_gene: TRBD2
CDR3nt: TGCAGCGTGTTGACTAGCGGGAGCGCCCAAGAGACCCAGTACTTC
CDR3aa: CSVLTSGSAQETQYF

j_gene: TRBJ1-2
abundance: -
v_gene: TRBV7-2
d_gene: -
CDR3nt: TGTGCCAGCAGCTTGGGAGTTCTGGATGGCTACACCTTC
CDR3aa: CASSLGVLDGYTF

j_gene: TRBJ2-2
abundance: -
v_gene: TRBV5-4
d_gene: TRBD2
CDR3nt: TGTGCCAGCAGCTCAGTCGGGAGGATAGTCGGGGAGCTGTTTTTT
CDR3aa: CASSSVGRIVGELFF

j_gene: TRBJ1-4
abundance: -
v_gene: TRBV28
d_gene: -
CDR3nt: TGTGCCAGCGAGGGGGGGAACCAAGAAAAACTGTTTTTT
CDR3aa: CASEGGNQEKLFF

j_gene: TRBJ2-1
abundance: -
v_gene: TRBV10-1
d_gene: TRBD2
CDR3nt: TGCGCCAGCAGTGTTGGACTAGCGGGAGCTGAGCAGTTCTTC
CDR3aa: CASSVGLAGAEQFF

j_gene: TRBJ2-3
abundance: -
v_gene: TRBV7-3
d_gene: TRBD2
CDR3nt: TGTGCCAGCAGCGCCGGACTAGCGGAAGCAGATACGCAGTATTTT
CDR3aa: CASSAGLAEADTQYF

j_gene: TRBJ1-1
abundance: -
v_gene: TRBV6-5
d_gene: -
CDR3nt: TGTGCCAGCAGTTTTGACTTCCGAAGGAGCACTGAAGCTTTCTTT
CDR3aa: CASSFDFRRSTEAFF

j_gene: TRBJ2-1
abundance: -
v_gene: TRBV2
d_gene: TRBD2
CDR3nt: TGTGCCAGCAGTGAGGGTTTTCCGGGACTAGCGGAAATGAGCTCCTACAATGAGCAGTTCTTC
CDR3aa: CASSEGFPGLAEMSSYNEQFF

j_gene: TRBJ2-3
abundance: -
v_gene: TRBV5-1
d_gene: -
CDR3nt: TGCGCCAGCAGCTTGGCAAACGGTCCCCCTAGCACAGATACGCAGTATTTT
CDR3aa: CASSLANGPPSTDTQYF

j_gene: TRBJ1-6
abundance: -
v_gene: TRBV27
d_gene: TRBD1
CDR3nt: TGTGCCAGCAGTTTATCCTTGGGACAGTATAATTCACCCCTCCACTTT
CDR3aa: CASSLSLGQYNSPLHF

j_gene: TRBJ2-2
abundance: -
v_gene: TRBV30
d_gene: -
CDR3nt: TGTGCCCGGGGGAGAGAGAACACCGGGGAGCTGTTTTTT
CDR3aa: CARGRENTGELFF

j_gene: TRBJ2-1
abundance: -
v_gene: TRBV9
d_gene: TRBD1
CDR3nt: TGTGCCAGCAGCGTTCGACAGGGGGGTGGTGAGCAGTTCTTC
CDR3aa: CASSVRQGGGEQFF

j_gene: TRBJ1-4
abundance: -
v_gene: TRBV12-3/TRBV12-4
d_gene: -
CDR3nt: TGTGCCAGCAGCTTGACACGGGAAAAACTGTTTTTT
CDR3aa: CASSLTREKLFF

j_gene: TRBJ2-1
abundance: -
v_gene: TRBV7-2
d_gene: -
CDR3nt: TGTGCCAGCAGCCCGAGACTAGCCTACAATGAGCAGTTCTTC
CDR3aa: CASSPRLAYNEQFF

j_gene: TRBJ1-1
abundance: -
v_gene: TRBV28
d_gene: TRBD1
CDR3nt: TGTGCCAGCAGGACACAGGGGAGACTAGAAGCTTTCTTT
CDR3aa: CASRTQGRLEAFF

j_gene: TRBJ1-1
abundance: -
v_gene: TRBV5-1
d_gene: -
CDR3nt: TGCGCCAGCAGCACCCTGAGCAGGGGGAACACTGAAGCTTTCTTT
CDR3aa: CASSTLSRGNTEAFF

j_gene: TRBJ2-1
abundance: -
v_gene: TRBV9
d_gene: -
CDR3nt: TGTGCCAGCAGCGTTGGACTTCTCGGTGAGCAGTTCTTC
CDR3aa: CASSVGLLGEQFF

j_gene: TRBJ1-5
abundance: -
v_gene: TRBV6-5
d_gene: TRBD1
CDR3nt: TGTGCCAGCAGTTTGACAGGGCTGGGAGAGCAGCCCCAGCATTTT
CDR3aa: CASSLTGLGEQPQHF

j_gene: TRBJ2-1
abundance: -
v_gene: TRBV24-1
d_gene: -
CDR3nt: TGTGCCACCAGTCCTGGACACCCCGCTTACAATGAGCAGTTCTTC
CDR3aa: CATSPGHPAYNEQFF